This TCR beta chain emerged from a study of CD8+ T cells in alopecia areata. The sample's treatment: oral pan-JAK inhibitor, 5-10 mg twice daily. Extraction of RNA preceded its reverse transcription into cDNA, which served as the sequencing template. The repertoire was sequenced with immunoSEQ multiplex PCR; TCRdb's copy has only in-frame clones and lacks some. This table holds 190,000 or so clones, roughly 50% found once. The V gene end was trimmed by 7 bases and the J gene end by 2 bases; junction bases not matched to a gene: 14. This CDR3 region has 17 residues. Per the germline V gene, CDR1 is MDHEN and CDR2 is SYDVKM.

This clonotype was sampled from a human donor with alopecia areata. V usage is TRBV28 and J usage is TRBJ2-5; 9 bases line up with TRBD2. The sample in question was CD8+ T cells sorted from blood, obtained at week 24, from a patient treated with tofacitinib. CDR3 protein: CASTPARLAGRQETQYF. The CDR3 bases are TGTGCCAGCACCCCCGCACGGCTAGCGGGAAGGCAAGAGACCCAGTACTTC.